These 20 T cell receptor beta chains were all obtained from the same sample, sequenced in a study of blood T cell repertoires in COVID-19 (dated by TCRdb to about 2020). Library preparation used the immunoSEQ multiplex PCR assay. The immuneACCESS repertoire file appears here via TCRdb, limited to in-frame rearrangements. These files lack a portion of the clones; in checked studies, under half of the deficit traces to unresolved V genes, and the cause of the others is not known. Across this sample there are 110,000 to 150,000 clones, with more than 80% seen only once. Approximately 9.5% of the sample belongs to the ten largest clones. Sequencing input: peripheral blood. These receptors came from a woman of 80 years or more in a cohort sampled during active or convalescent COVID-19.

The chain employs TRBV6-6 and TRBJ2-7; D possibly corresponds to TRBD2 (5 bases). This CDR3 contains 16 residues. Trimming took 6 bases from V and 0 from J, leaving 18 bases between them. From germline, CDR1 is MNHNY and CDR2 SVGAGI (reference sequence). In DNA form, the CDR3 reads TGTGCCAGCAGGGACTCTAATCCTTATAGCTCCTACGAGCAGTACTTC. Translating it yields CASRDSNPYSSYEQYF.

This chain links TRBV5-4 with TRBJ1-3; tentative D call: TRBD1 (6 bases). Trimming left V 1 base short and J 2 bases short, with 13 bases between. This CDR3 has 16 amino acids. CDR1 and CDR2 (germline): SGHNT, YYREEE (reference sequence). The CDR3 loop is CASSLFSGGPGNTIYF. CDR3 nucleotides: TGTGCCAGCAGCTTGTTCTCGGGGGGGCCTGGAAACACCATATATTTT.

The chain carries TRBV19 and TRBJ2-3; 8 bases line up with TRBD1. The trim removed 5 bases at V and 1 base at J, leaving 8 bases unmatched. This CDR3 is built from 16 residues. The germline gives CDR1 LNHDA, CDR2 SQIVND (reference sequence). The CDR3 DNA follows: TGTGCCAGTAGTCTGCCGGGACAGGTATGCACAGATACGCAGTATTTT. Translated: CASSLPGQVCTDTQYF.

This clone occurred a few times. The chain uses TRBV6-2 or TRBV6-3 and TRBJ1-1, with D unclear. The CDR3 contains 11 residues. CDR1 is MNHEY and CDR2 is SVGEGT in the germline V gene. V was pared by 5 bases and J by 8 bases, with 9 bases between. The CDR3 DNA sequence: TGTGCCAGCAGTCGGTCCCCCGAAGCTTTCTTT. This sequence encodes CASSRSPEAFF.

The chain employs TRBV7-2 and TRBJ2-5; TRBD1 matches at 7 bases. The CDR3 consists of 15 residues. The junction had 6 bases not matched to a gene; V was cut back by 5 bases and J by 0 bases. Germline lookup yields CDR1 SGHTA and CDR2 FQGNSA. The CDR3 bases are TGTGCCAGCAGCCCTCGGACAGGAAACCAAGAGACCCAGTACTTC. Translating gives CASSPRTGNQETQYF.

The chain uses TRBV19 and TRBJ2-3; 12 bases match TRBD2. CDR3 size: 19 residues. V shed 7 bases, J shed 0 bases, and the junction held 14 bases outside the gene matches. The germline V gene encodes CDR1 LNHDA and CDR2 SQIVND (reference sequence). In nucleotides, the CDR3 is TGTGCCAGTACCCCAAAGGGACTAGCGGGCGAGACTAGCACAGATACGCAGTATTTT. Its protein is CASTPKGLAGETSTDTQYF.

The chain links TRBV3-1 (or the pseudogene TRBV3-2) to TRBJ1-2; D call uncertain. This CDR3 comprises 14 residues. V lost 0 bases, J lost 3 bases, and 8 bases lay in between. From germline, CDR1 is LGHDT and CDR2 YNNKEL (reference sequence). The CDR3 DNA follows: TGTGCCAGCAGCCAAGACCATCCGGACTATGGCTACACCTTC. Translated: CASSQDHPDYGYTF.

This clone came up a few times. The CDR3 is CASSQGAGAPGLRTGELFF. The CDR3 DNA follows: TGTGCCAGCAGCCAGGGAGCGGGGGCGCCCGGTTTAAGGACCGGGGAGCTGTTTTTT. V and J are TRBV14 and TRBJ2-2, with 8 bases lining up with TRBD2. Germline trimming cut 3 bases from V and 5 bases from J; bases unmatched to any gene: 17. Looked up from germline, CDR1 is SGHDN and CDR2 is FVKESK. The CDR3 length is 19 residues.

This clone has only a few counts. CDR3 in amino acids: CASSNYGLDSYEQYF. CDR3 DNA: TGTGCCAGCAGTAATTACGGACTGGACTCCTACGAGCAGTACTTC. V and J are TRBV2 and TRBJ2-7; TRBD2 is a possible D gene (5 bases). Germline V gene sequence: CDR1 SNHLY, CDR2 FYNNEI. CDR3 length equals 15 residues. V dropped 5 bases and J dropped 0 bases, with 14 bases sitting between them.

This chain connects TRBV3-1 (or the pseudogene TRBV3-2) to TRBJ2-5, with 10 bases that match TRBD2. The CDR3 consists of 15 residues. Trimming removed 1 base from V and 2 bases from J; junction bases left unmatched: 1. Germline V gene sequence: CDR1 LGHDT, CDR2 YNNKEL (reference sequence). In DNA, the CDR3 is TGTGCCAGCAGCCAAGGTAGCGGGGGGCAAGAGACCCAGTACTTC. It codes for CASSQGSGGQETQYF.

V usage is TRBV7-8 and J usage is TRBJ2-7; D may be TRBD1 (6 bases). The V end was cut by 5 bases, the J end by 6 bases, with 17 bases between. Per the germline V gene, CDR1 is SGHVS and CDR2 is FQNEAQ. This CDR3 has 14 amino acids. This CDR3 reads CASSPTPGQSEQYV. The CDR3 DNA is TGTGCCAGCAGCCCAACCCCCGGACAGTCCGAGCAGTACGTC.

The V gene is TRBV11-2, the J gene TRBJ1-6; 9 bases align to TRBD1. With 5 bases clipped from V and 7 bases from J, the junction kept 3 bases outside the gene matches. This CDR3 spans 14 amino acids. Germline CDR1 reads SGHAT; CDR2 reads FQNNGV. CDR3 region: CASSRDRVNSPLHF. The CDR3 DNA reads as TGTGCCAGCAGCCGGGACAGGGTAAATTCACCCCTCCACTTT.

In this sample, this clone turned up a few times. The chain combines TRBV18 with TRBJ1-6, with D uncertain. The CDR3 loop spans 15 amino acids. Germline-derived CDR1 and CDR2 are KGHSH and LQKENI. Deletions cut 6 bases from V and 7 bases from J, with 16 bases between. The DNA of the CDR3 is TGTGCCAGCTCCCCTACGTTACCGGGGAATTCACCCCTCCACTTT. Encoded protein: CASSPTLPGNSPLHF.

The gene calls are TRBV3-1 (or the pseudogene TRBV3-2) and TRBJ1-2, with 11 bases lining up with TRBD1. Germline V lookup: CDR1 LGHDT, CDR2 YNNKEL (reference sequence). J gave up 6 bases and V 2 bases, and 5 bases lay outside the gene matches. The CDR3 covers 15 residues. The CDR3 here is CASSQRDRGYHGYTF. The CDR3 bases are TGTGCCAGCAGCCAAAGGGACAGGGGGTACCATGGCTACACCTTC.

V and J are TRBV4-2 and TRBJ2-5; 7 positions match TRBD1. CDR1 LGHNA and CDR2 YNFKEQ come from the germline V gene. The ends lost 3 bases at V and 5 bases at J; junction bases unmatched: 6. This CDR3 region has 14 residues. The DNA of the CDR3 is TGTGCCAGCAGCCACTACAGGGGCGAGGAGACCCAGTACTTC. Its protein product is CASSHYRGEETQYF.

This chain connects TRBV19 to TRBJ1-5; 7 bases agree with TRBD1. Germline-derived CDR1 and CDR2 are LNHDA and SQIVND (reference sequence). The CDR3 spans 13 residues. Unmatched junction bases numbered 6, after V lost 7 bases and J lost 6 bases. CDR3 DNA sequence: TGTGCCAGTACCCGACAGGGTGGTCAGCCCCAGCATTTT. Translating gives CASTRQGGQPQHF. Together with reference TRBV19 and TRBJ1-5, the CDR3 gives the full variable domain: DGGITQSPKYLFRKEGQNVTLSCEQNLNHDAMYWYRQDPGQGLRLIYYSQIVNDFQKGDIAEGYSVSREKKESFPLTVTSAQKNPTAFYLCASTRQGGQPQHFGDGTRLSIL.

The V and J genes are TRBV5-4 and TRBJ2-5; 7 nucleotides match TRBD2. Germline V lookup: CDR1 SGHNT, CDR2 YYREEE (reference sequence). This CDR3 spans 16 amino acids. V was clipped by 0 bases and J by 5 bases; unmatched bases: 10. This CDR3 reads CASSLVSGRDFETQYF. Here the CDR3 DNA reads TGTGCCAGCAGCTTGGTTTCGGGGAGGGATTTCGAGACCCAGTACTTC. Looking up the rest from reference TRBV5-4 and TRBJ2-5 gives the full variable domain: ETGVTQSPTHLIKTRGQQVTLRCSSQSGHNTVSWYQQALGQGPQFIFQYYREEENGRGNFPPRFSGLQFPNYSSELNVNALELDDSALYLCASSLVSGRDFETQYFGPGTRLLVL.

The chain carries TRBV14 and TRBJ2-7, with 8 positions matching TRBD1. The V and J ends lost 4 bases and 1 base, in that order; junction bases with no gene match: 6. Per germline, CDR1 SGHDN and CDR2 FVKESK. The CDR3 covers 15 residues. The CDR3 here is CASSLDRDRSYEQYV. The CDR3 DNA is TGTGCCAGCAGCCTAGATAGGGACAGGTCCTACGAGCAGTACGTC.

The V and J genes are TRBV11-2 and TRBJ1-2; D unclear. This CDR3 has 14 residues. The V gene lost 1 base and the J gene lost 8 bases, with 14 bases spanning the gap. CDR1 is SGHAT, CDR2 FQNNGV, per germline. This chain's CDR3 is CASSLGPRAGGYTF. The CDR3, as DNA: TGTGCCAGCAGCTTAGGACCTCGCGCAGGCGGCTACACCTTC.

The chain joins TRBV6-6 to TRBJ1-2; D remains unclear. CDR3 length equals 13 residues. Looked up from germline, CDR1 is MNHNY and CDR2 is SVGAGI (reference sequence). V was cut by 2 bases and J by 4 bases, with 8 bases left in between. The CDR3 here is CASSYAQSYGYTF. CDR3 sequence (DNA): TGTGCCAGCAGTTACGCACAGAGCTATGGCTACACCTTC.